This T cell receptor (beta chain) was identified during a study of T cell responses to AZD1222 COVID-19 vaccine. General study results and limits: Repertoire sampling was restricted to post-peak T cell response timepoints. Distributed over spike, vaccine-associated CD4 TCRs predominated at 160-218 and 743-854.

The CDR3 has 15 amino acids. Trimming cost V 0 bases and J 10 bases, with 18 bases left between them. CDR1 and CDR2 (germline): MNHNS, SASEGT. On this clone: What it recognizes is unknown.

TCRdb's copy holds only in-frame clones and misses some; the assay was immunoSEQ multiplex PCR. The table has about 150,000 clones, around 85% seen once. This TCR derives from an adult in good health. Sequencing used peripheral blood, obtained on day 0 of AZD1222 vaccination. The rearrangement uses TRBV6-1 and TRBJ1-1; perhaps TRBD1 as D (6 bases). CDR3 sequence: CASSEAGPGGGRAFF. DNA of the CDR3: TGTGCCAGCAGTGAAGCGGGACCTGGGGGGGGGCGAGCTTTCTTT.